This entry lists 11 T cell receptor beta chains sequenced from one sample in a study of shared clonotypes between healthy human individuals. TCRdb's copy holds only in-frame clones and misses some; the assay was immunoSEQ multiplex PCR. Of more than 2,000,000 clones listed, about 92% are singletons. The specimen sequenced was naive CD4+ T cells sorted from blood. The subset is: CD45RA+ positively selected. The receptors stem from a man younger than 35 in good health.

V gene TRBV7-9 combines with J gene TRBJ2-2; 12 bases match TRBD1. The CDR3 length is 16 residues. Unmatched junction bases numbered 6, after V lost 6 bases and J lost 4 bases. The germline gives CDR1 SEHNR, CDR2 FQNEAQ (reference sequence). The CDR3 bases are TGTGCCAGCAGGCGGGGACAGGGGGCCGGCACCGGGGAGCTGTTTTTT. This gives the protein CASRRGQGAGTGELFF. Based on the CDR3 plus reference TRBV7-9 and TRBJ2-2, the full variable domain is DTGVSQNPRHKITKRGQNVTFRCDPISEHNRLYWYRQTLGQGPEFLTYFQNEAQLEKSRLLSDRFSAERPKGSFSTLEIQRTEQGDSAMYLCASRRGQGAGTGELFFGEGSRLTVL.

The chain uses TRBV5-1 and TRBJ2-6; 13 bases agree with TRBD2. Germline V gene sequence: CDR1 SGHRS, CDR2 YFSETQ. With 7 bases clipped from V and 3 bases from J, the junction kept 4 bases outside the gene matches. This CDR3 contains 16 residues. The CDR3 region has the DNA TGCGCCAGCTCTGGACTAGCGGGAGTTGGGGCCAACGTCCTGACTTTC. Protein product: CASSGLAGVGANVLTF.

This rearrangement joins TRBV5-1 to TRBJ2-5; 7 positions agree with TRBD2. V shed 2 bases, J shed 10 bases, and the junction held 8 bases outside the gene matches. The CDR3 totals 13 residues. Germline V gives CDR1 SGHRS, CDR2 YFSETQ. CDR3 in amino acids: CASSFGLDRGQYF. For the CDR3, the DNA is TGCGCCAGCAGCTTCGGACTAGATCGGGGCCAGTACTTC.

V and J are TRBV11-3 and TRBJ2-7; 10 bases are a match to TRBD2. The CDR3 contains 16 residues. V was pared by 1 base and J by 1 base, with 4 bases of the junction left unmatched. Germline CDR1 is SGHNT and CDR2 is YENEEA. CDR3 nucleotides: TGTGCCAGCAGCTTAGGGACTAGCGGTCAATCCTACGAGCAGTACTTC. Protein: CASSLGTSGQSYEQYF.

V is TRBV2 and J is TRBJ2-1, with D uncertain. Trimming took off 4 bases at V and 4 bases at J, with 8 bases between the two ends. Germline V gene lookup returns CDR1 SNHLY and CDR2 FYNNEI. The CDR3 is made up of 13 amino acids. The CDR3 region has the DNA TGTGCCAGCAGTGTAGGGCTGTACAATGAGCAGTTCTTC. It is translated as CASSVGLYNEQFF.

This chain uses TRBV6-1 with TRBJ1-4; 7 positions agree with TRBD1. This CDR3 region has 14 residues. Germline trimming cut 5 bases from V and 6 bases from J; bases unmatched to any gene: 6. From germline, CDR1 is MNHNS and CDR2 SASEGT. The CDR3 DNA is TGTGCCAGCAGTCTACGACAGGGCGATGAAAAACTGTTTTTT. This encodes CASSLRQGDEKLFF.

This sequence joins TRBV29-1 and TRBJ2-1; D unclear. The CDR3 has 13 amino acids. V was pared by 4 bases and J by 7 bases, with 14 bases between. Germline values: CDR1 SQVTM, CDR2 ANQGSEA. DNA for the CDR3: TGCAGCGTTGGACCGAAGGAACGAAATGAGCAGTTCTTC. This translates into CSVGPKERNEQFF.

Only a few counts were recorded for this clone. The rearrangement joins TRBV10-3 to TRBJ2-2; possibly TRBD1 for D (5 bases). V gave up 3 bases and J gave up 1 base, with 9 bases separating them. The length of the CDR3 is 15 residues. CDR1 and CDR2 (germline): ENHRY, SYGVKD. In nucleotides, the CDR3 is TGTGCCATCAGTGAAGGCAGGGAGAACACCGGGGAGCTGTTTTTT. It encodes CAISEGRENTGELFF.

The rearrangement joins TRBV2 to TRBJ2-1; D is perhaps TRBD2 (6 bases). Trimming stripped 5 bases from V and 3 bases from J, with 14 bases between. This CDR3 region has 15 residues. Germline V gene data show CDR1 as SNHLY and CDR2 as FYNNEI. In DNA form, the CDR3 reads TGTGCCAGCAGTAGGGGACTCGACCTCTACAATGAGCAGTTCTTC. Encoded protein: CASSRGLDLYNEQFF.

The chain carries TRBV29-1 and TRBJ1-2; D is perhaps TRBD1 (5 bases). CDR3 length equals 14 residues. Germline CDR1 is SQVTM and CDR2 is ANQGSEA. V was cut by 3 bases and J by 5 bases, with 16 bases left in between. In DNA, the CDR3 is TGCAGCGTTGACCTTGGGCAGGGAAAATATGGCTACACCTTC. Translation: CSVDLGQGKYGYTF.

V and J are TRBV5-6 and TRBJ2-7; 8 positions agree with TRBD2. Germline CDR1 and CDR2: SGHDT and YYEEEE. The CDR3 has 16 amino acids. V shed 1 base and J 2 bases; nucleotides not matched to a gene: 8. The CDR3 spells CASSLLGELAAYEQYF. Written as DNA, the CDR3 is TGTGCCAGCAGCTTGTTAGGTGAACTAGCGGCCTACGAGCAGTACTTC. The full variable domain, completed using reference TRBV5-6 and TRBJ2-7, is DAGVTQSPTHLIKTRGQQVTLRCSPKSGHDTVSWYQQALGQGPQFIFQYYEEEERQRGNFPDRFSGHQFPNYSSELNVNALLLGDSALYLCASSLLGELAAYEQYFGPGTRLTVT.